Here is one TCR beta chain with its context. These data come from a study of blood T cell repertoires in COVID-19. The J segment lost 9 bases and the V segment lost 0 bases, leaving 13 bases of the junction unmatched. This CDR3 has 17 residues. Per germline, CDR1 KGHSH and CDR2 LQKENI. Sequencing was performed with immunoSEQ multiplex PCR; in TCRdb, only in-frame clones are kept and a portion is missing. The sample contains about 170,000 clones, about 85% of which appear only once. The sequence derives from a man aged 60 to 75 who had recovered from COVID-19. Sequencing input: peripheral blood. V is TRBV18 and J is TRBJ2-3; TRBD2 aligns across 9 bases. CDR3 coding DNA: TGTGCCAGCTCACCACCTGCATTCGGCGGGGGGGCAGGGACGCAGTATTTT. Translation gives CASSPPAFGGGAGTQYF.